Presented here are 31 T cell receptor beta chains from one specimen sequenced in a study of T cell responses to AZD1222 COVID-19 vaccine. TCRdb's copy holds only in-frame clones and misses some; the assay was immunoSEQ multiplex PCR. The sample holds over 130,000 clones, 89% seen once. This sample comprised peripheral blood, obtained on day 0 of AZD1222 vaccination. Receptor source: an adult in good health.

In nucleotides, the CDR3 is TGTGCCAGCAGTTCTAACTATGGCTACACCTTC. Amino acid sequence: CASSSNYGYTF. This chain uses TRBV28 with TRBJ1-2, with no clear D. Per germline, CDR1 MDHEN and CDR2 SYDVKM. The length of the CDR3 is 11 residues. The V gene lost 4 bases and the J gene lost 0 bases, with 0 bases spanning the gap.

The chain carries TRBV5-4 and TRBJ1-4, with D perhaps TRBD1 (6 bases). Trimming took 0 bases from V and 0 from J, leaving 15 bases between them. This CDR3 has 18 amino acids. Germline CDR1 SGHNT, CDR2 YYREEE (reference sequence). The CDR3, as DNA: TGTGCCAGCAGCTTGGGGGGGGCAGGAGTTGCAACTAATGAAAAACTGTTTTTT. Translated: CASSLGGAGVATNEKLFF.

This chain joins TRBV4-2 and TRBJ2-5; D might be TRBD2 (5 bases). This CDR3 is built from 18 residues. The germline V gene encodes CDR1 LGHNA and CDR2 YNFKEQ. V dropped 1 base and J dropped 5 bases, with 23 bases sitting between them. This chain's CDR3 is CASSQGPRLPSGRETQYF. CDR3 in DNA: TGTGCCAGCAGCCAAGGGCCAAGACTACCCAGCGGTAGGGAGACCCAGTACTTC.

The count of this clone is one. The chain recombines TRBV30 with TRBJ2-5; D might be TRBD2 (7 bases). This CDR3 is built from 14 residues. Germline V gives CDR1 GTSNPN, CDR2 SVGIG (reference sequence). V lost 0 bases to trimming and J lost 5 bases, with 13 bases between them. As DNA, the CDR3 is TGTGCCTGGAGTGTGGGGGCGGGAGAGGAGACCCAGTACTTC. Its protein is CAWSVGAGEETQYF.

The CDR3 reads CASSFFRSAGTDTQYF. CDR3 nucleotide sequence: TGCGCCAGCAGCTTTTTTAGATCCGCTGGCACAGATACGCAGTATTTT. This chain connects TRBV5-1 to TRBJ2-3; D ambiguous. With 2 bases removed from V and 1 base from J, the gap between germline ends came to 14 bases. Germline CDR1 and CDR2: SGHRS and YFSETQ. The CDR3 length is 16 residues.

This clone is a singleton in its sample. The rearrangement links TRBV7-8 to TRBJ2-1, with D perhaps being TRBD1 or TRBD2 (5 bases each). Germline values: CDR1 SGHVS, CDR2 FQNEAQ. V was shortened by 2 bases and J by 6 bases, with 14 bases between the two germline ends. The CDR3 length is 15 residues. Here the CDR3 DNA reads TGTGCCAGCAGCTTAAGGGACCCCGAGGCCAATGAGCAGTTCTTC. As protein: CASSLRDPEANEQFF.

The CDR3 loop reads CASSLQGPIYNEQFF. CDR3 nucleotides: TGTGCCAGCAGCTTACAGGGGCCCATTTACAATGAGCAGTTCTTC. V is TRBV7-2 and J is TRBJ2-1, with a tentative D call TRBD1 (6 bases). The CDR3 contains 15 residues. The germline V gene has CDR1 SGHTA and CDR2 FQGNSA. Trimming shortened V by 2 bases and J by 4 bases, and 12 bases separated the two germline ends. The full variable domain, completed using reference TRBV7-2 and TRBJ2-1, is GAGVSQSPSNKVTEKGKDVELRCDPISGHTALYWYRQSLGQGLEFLIYFQGNSAPDKSGLPSDRFSAERTGGSVSTLTIQRTQQEDSAVYLCASSLQGPIYNEQFFGPGTRLTVL.

In its sample, this clone was seen once. This sequence joins TRBV7-9 and TRBJ1-1; no clear D gene. The germline V gene has CDR1 SEHNR and CDR2 FQNEAQ (reference sequence). This CDR3 region has 13 residues. V lost 4 bases, J lost 3 bases, and 9 bases lay in between. This CDR3 reads CASSWEDYTEAFF. The CDR3 coding sequence is TGTGCCAGCAGCTGGGAGGATTACACTGAAGCTTTCTTT. Looking up the rest from reference TRBV7-9 and TRBJ1-1 gives the full variable domain: DTGVSQNPRHKITKRGQNVTFRCDPISEHNRLYWYRQTLGQGPEFLTYFQNEAQLEKSRLLSDRFSAERPKGSFSTLEIQRTEQGDSAMYLCASSWEDYTEAFFGQGTRLTVV.

DNA for the CDR3: TGTGCCAGCAGGGCATCCGGGGCTAGGAATGAGCAGTTCTTC. Translated, it gives CASRASGARNEQFF. The V call is TRBV7-6, the J call TRBJ2-1, with D perhaps matching TRBD1 or TRBD2 (5 bases each). The V gene lost 6 bases and the J gene lost 7 bases, with 16 bases spanning the gap. The CDR3 loop spans 14 amino acids. Germline lookup yields CDR1 SGHVS and CDR2 FNYEAQ.

In its sample, this clone was seen once. The chain employs TRBV3-1 (or the pseudogene TRBV3-2) and TRBJ1-3; D might be TRBD1 (5 bases). Germline V gene sequence: CDR1 LGHDT, CDR2 YNNKEL (reference sequence). The CDR3 runs 14 residues. V was clipped by 1 base and J by 7 bases, with 11 bases between them. CDR3 loop: CASSQGPGPNTIYF. The CDR3 bases are TGTGCCAGCAGCCAAGGCCCAGGGCCGAACACCATATATTTT.

The chain employs TRBV15 and TRBJ2-7, with 10 bases that match TRBD1. Trimming took 5 bases from V and 4 from J; bases not matched to a gene: 5. The CDR3 runs 14 residues. CDR1 is LNHNV, CDR2 YYDKDF, per germline (reference sequence). CDR3 nucleotide sequence: TGTGCCACCAGCGTGGGACAGGGGTTATACGAGCAGTACTTC. It is translated as CATSVGQGLYEQYF.

The chain uses TRBV12-3 or TRBV12-4 and TRBJ2-7; D is uncertain. The CDR3 is 11 residues long. Trimming removed 4 bases at V and 4 bases at J, with 5 bases between. The CDR3 region has the DNA TGTGCCAGCAGTTCGCATTACGAGCAGTACTTC. This encodes CASSSHYEQYF.

V gene TRBV29-1 combines with J gene TRBJ2-7; unclear D gene. This CDR3 comprises 12 residues. V dropped 4 bases and J dropped 1 base, with 8 bases sitting between them. Germline values: CDR1 SQVTM, CDR2 ANQGSEA. The CDR3 protein is CSVGGQSYEQYF. CDR3 coding DNA: TGCAGCGTTGGGGGTCAGTCCTACGAGCAGTACTTC.

V is TRBV6-4 and J is TRBJ1-1, with no clear D. The CDR3 contains 13 residues. Germline loops: CDR1 MRHNA, CDR2 SNTAGT. Trimming took off 2 bases at V and 6 bases at J, with 10 bases between the two ends. CDR3 nucleotides: TGTGCCAGCAGTGACAGGGCGGACTCTGAAGCTTTCTTT. Encoded protein: CASSDRADSEAFF.

In DNA, the CDR3 is TGTGCCAGCAGCCCACAGGGGACCACCTACAATGAGCAGTTCTTC. Residues: CASSPQGTTYNEQFF. This chain uses TRBV6-4 with TRBJ2-1; 7 nucleotides line up with TRBD1. From germline, CDR1 is MRHNA and CDR2 SNTAGT. V lost 6 bases and J lost 2; bases outside the gene matches: 7. CDR3 length equals 15 residues.

The genes are TRBV7-9 and TRBJ1-2; D is unclear. Germline V gene sequence: CDR1 SEHNR, CDR2 FQNEAQ (reference sequence). This CDR3 is 16 amino acids long. V was pared by 0 bases and J by 7 bases, with 18 bases between. Written as DNA, the CDR3 is TGTGCCAGCAGCTTAGCGACGGGCCCTTCGGCTGGTGGCTACACCTTC. Translating it yields CASSLATGPSAGGYTF.

The J gene is TRBJ1-1, the V gene TRBV19; D ambiguous. From germline, CDR1 is LNHDA and CDR2 SQIVND (reference sequence). The CDR3 has 16 residues. V was shortened by 4 bases and J by 1 base, with 16 bases between the two germline ends. The CDR3 nucleotides are TGTGCCAGTAGTACTCCGGGTGCCAGCCCGAACACTGAAGCTTTCTTT. It is translated as CASSTPGASPNTEAFF.

The chain links TRBV5-1 to TRBJ2-1; D could derive from TRBD1 or TRBD2 (5 bases each). This CDR3 is 15 amino acids long. CDR1 and CDR2 (germline): SGHRS, YFSETQ. Trimming pared 4 bases from V and 0 bases from J, leaving 11 bases between. CDR3 residues: CASSHGDRSYNEQFF. For the CDR3, the DNA is TGCGCCAGCAGCCACGGGGACCGCTCCTACAATGAGCAGTTCTTC.

V is TRBV9 and J is TRBJ2-3; possible D gene TRBD2, 5 bases. CDR3 size: 16 residues. V was shortened by 3 bases and J by 2 bases, with 16 bases between the two germline ends. Germline CDR1 is SGDLS and CDR2 is YYNGEE. The CDR3 DNA reads TGTGCCAGCAGCGGACCGTCGGGGTCCTTCACAGATACGCAGTATTTT. This encodes CASSGPSGSFTDTQYF.

The chain links TRBV21-1 to TRBJ1-4. TRBV21-1 is marked as a pseudogene. This CDR3 has 17 residues. CDR3 in amino acids: CASSKLGSEGSQEKLFF. DNA of the CDR3: TGTGCCAGCAGCAAATTGGGTTCCGAGGGATCGCAAGAAAAACTGTTTTTT.

The gene calls are TRBV19 and TRBJ1-5; D is possibly TRBD1 (5 bases). The CDR3 sequence is 17 residues long. V was pared by 5 bases and J by 0 bases, with 17 bases between. The germline CDR1 and CDR2 sequences are LNHDA and SQIVND (reference sequence). In nucleotides, the CDR3 is TGTGCCAGTAGTTCCGGGCAGGGCCGAAATAGCAATCAGCCCCAGCATTTT. It is translated as CASSSGQGRNSNQPQHF.

This chain joins TRBV24-1 and TRBJ1-2; possible D gene TRBD1, 6 bases. CDR1 and CDR2 (germline): KGHDR, SFDVKD. CDR3 size: 18 residues. V shed 5 bases and J shed 4 bases, with 25 bases lying between them. The CDR3 sequence is CATSAVDRPFPTVYGYTF. The CDR3 nucleotides are TGTGCCACCAGTGCGGTTGACAGGCCCTTCCCTACCGTCTATGGCTACACCTTC.

The chain is built from TRBV28 and TRBJ2-7; tentatively, D is TRBD1 or TRBD2 (5 bases each). The germline V gene has CDR1 MDHEN and CDR2 SYDVKM. This CDR3 region has 15 residues. The V and J ends lost 2 bases and 0 bases respectively, with 11 bases between them. The CDR3 protein is CASSLSPGRSYEQYF. CDR3 coding DNA: TGTGCCAGCAGTTTAAGCCCGGGACGCTCCTACGAGCAGTACTTC.

The chain recombines TRBV7-9 with TRBJ1-2, with unresolved D. V lost 1 base, J lost 4 bases, and 7 bases lay in between. This CDR3 contains 13 residues. Germline V CDR1 and CDR2: SEHNR, FQNEAQ (reference sequence). The CDR3 protein is CASSLGAGYGYTF. The CDR3 DNA reads TGTGCCAGCAGCTTAGGGGCTGGCTATGGCTACACCTTC.

The rearrangement uses TRBV9 and TRBJ2-5; 13 nucleotides match TRBD2. The CDR3 consists of 15 residues. The germline gives CDR1 SGDLS, CDR2 YYNGEE. The ends lost 4 bases at V and 3 bases at J; junction bases unmatched: 3. This chain's CDR3 is CASSLGTSGKETQYF. CDR3 bases: TGTGCCAGCAGCCTAGGGACTAGCGGGAAAGAGACCCAGTACTTC. Combining the CDR3 with reference TRBV9 and TRBJ2-5 gives the whole variable domain DSGVTQTPKHLITATGQRVTLRCSPRSGDLSVYWYQQSLDQGLQFLIQYYNGEERAKGNILERFSAQQFPDLHSELNLSSLELGDSALYFCASSLGTSGKETQYFGPGTRLLVL.

Here the CDR3 reads CSVDSKTYYGYTF. CDR3 nucleotides: TGCAGCGTTGACTCCAAAACCTACTATGGCTACACCTTC. This sequence joins TRBV29-1 and TRBJ1-2; no clear D gene. V gave up 3 bases and J gave up 3 bases, with 11 bases separating them. Germline CDR1 reads SQVTM; CDR2 reads ANQGSEA. This CDR3 comprises 13 residues.

The CDR3 reads CASSEIAGRFADTQYF. The CDR3 DNA sequence: TGTGCCAGCAGTGAAATCGCGGGAAGGTTCGCAGATACGCAGTATTTT. The chain employs TRBV2 and TRBJ2-3, with TRBD2 as a possible D gene (6 bases). Germline V gene lookup returns CDR1 SNHLY and CDR2 FYNNEI. The CDR3 is made up of 16 amino acids. Deletions cut 2 bases from V and 4 bases from J, with 16 bases between.

This clone appeared a single time. J is TRBJ1-2 and V is TRBV18, with a weak D call TRBD1 (6 bases). CDR1 is KGHSH, CDR2 LQKENI, per germline. Trimming removed 5 bases from V and 3 bases from J, with 13 bases in between. This CDR3 has 14 amino acids. The CDR3 DNA sequence: TGTGCCAGCTCAACCCTGACAGGAGACTATGGCTACACCTTC. Residues: CASSTLTGDYGYTF.

This chain connects TRBV12-3 or TRBV12-4 to TRBJ2-5; tentative D call: TRBD1 (6 bases). This CDR3 spans 13 amino acids. V lost 7 bases to trimming and J lost 5 bases, with 14 bases between them. The DNA of the CDR3 is TGTGCCAGCACAGTGGACCAGGGGGAGACCCAGTACTTC. The encoded protein is CASTVDQGETQYF.

The CDR3 is CASSHGTGSEDTQYF. Written as DNA, the CDR3 is TGTGCCAGCAGCCACGGGACAGGGAGTGAAGATACGCAGTATTTT. The chain joins TRBV13 to TRBJ2-3, with TRBD1 matching over 9 bases. There are 15 residues in the CDR3. V trimming: 5 bases; J trimming: 5 bases; junction bases outside the gene matches: 8. The germline V gene has CDR1 PRHDT and CDR2 FYEKMQ (reference sequence).

V and J are TRBV4-1 and TRBJ1-3; 9 positions match TRBD1. The CDR3 has 15 residues. With 1 base clipped from V and 2 bases from J, the junction kept 0 bases outside the gene matches. Germline V gene lookup returns CDR1 MGHRA and CDR2 YSYEKL. The CDR3 coding sequence is TGCGCCAGCAGCCAAGGGACAGGGGCTGGAAACACCATATATTTT. Its protein product is CASSQGTGAGNTIYF.